These 7 T cell receptor beta chains were all obtained from the same sample, sequenced in a study of cytomegalovirus exposure and HLA in healthy donors. PCR used 60 Vbeta primers and 13 Jbeta primers. Repertoires were generated with immunoSEQ multiplex PCR, while TCRdb's copy carries only in-frame clones and drops some. The sample carries a few hundred thousand clones, approximately 70% recorded once. The specimen sequenced was PBMCs. The receptors were gathered from a young woman in good health and CMV-seronegative.

This chain links TRBV6-5 with TRBJ1-1, with 10 nucleotides matching TRBD1. J lost 5 bases, V lost 7 bases, and 4 bases had no gene match. Germline values: CDR1 MNHEY, CDR2 SVGAGI. CDR3 size: 13 residues. Written as DNA, the CDR3 is TGTGCCAGCAAAGGACAGGGGGGGACTGAAGCTTTCTTT. Translating gives CASKGQGGTEAFF.

The chain couples TRBV2 to TRBJ2-2, with D perhaps TRBD2 (6 bases). This CDR3 region has 15 residues. Germline values: CDR1 SNHLY, CDR2 FYNNEI. Trimming cost V 5 bases and J 5 bases, with 15 bases left between them. The CDR3 loop reads CASSREPGRTGELFF. The CDR3 DNA is TGTGCCAGCAGTAGGGAGCCGGGGAGGACCGGGGAGCTGTTTTTT. Complete variable domain (other parts from reference TRBV2 and TRBJ2-2): EPEVTQTPSHQVTQMGQEVILRCVPISNHLYFYWYRQILGQKVEFLVSFYNNEISEKSEIFDDQFSVERPDGSNFTLKIRSTKLEDSAMYFCASSREPGRTGELFFGEGSRLTVL.

The genes are TRBV18 and TRBJ2-1, with TRBD2 as a possible D gene (7 bases). The CDR3 sequence is 14 residues long. The V gene lost 3 bases and the J gene lost 8 bases, with 14 bases spanning the gap. CDR1 and CDR2 from the germline V gene are KGHSH and LQKENI. The CDR3 sequence: CASSPGGRRDEQFF. The CDR3 DNA reads TGTGCCAGCTCACCCGGGGGGCGGCGGGATGAGCAGTTCTTC.

Only one count was recorded for this clone. V usage is TRBV18 and J usage is TRBJ1-1, with a weak D call TRBD1 (5 bases). From germline, CDR1 is KGHSH and CDR2 LQKENI. The CDR3 is 14 amino acids. Trimming shortened V by 2 bases and J by 1 base, and 8 bases separated the two germline ends. This CDR3 is CASSPGAWNTEAFF. CDR3 bases: TGTGCCAGCTCACCAGGGGCGTGGAACACTGAAGCTTTCTTT.

This chain connects TRBV6-5 to TRBJ2-1; tentatively, D is TRBD2 (6 bases). Germline lookup yields CDR1 MNHEY and CDR2 SVGAGI. V was clipped by 5 bases and J by 6 bases, with 17 bases between them. This CDR3 comprises 15 residues. CDR3 residues: CASSAVGGGSNEQFF. The DNA of the CDR3 is TGTGCCAGCAGTGCGGTGGGAGGAGGGTCCAATGAGCAGTTCTTC.

The chain is built from TRBV21-1 and TRBJ2-5; the D call of TRBD2 is as the table states it, not checked on the DNA. TRBJ2-7 explains the end of the DNA better; the J call may be wrong. TRBV21-1 counts as a pseudogene. This CDR3 is built from 19 residues. CDR3 sequence (DNA): TGTGCCAGCAGCCTTTCACCGGGACTAGCGGGAGGCACCTCCTACGAGCAGTACTTC. This sequence encodes CASSLSPGLAGGTSYEQYF.

The chain links TRBV11-3 to TRBJ2-5; 14 nucleotides agree with TRBD2. The assigned J gene may be wrong: the sequence end matches TRBJ2-7 better. The CDR3 is made up of 14 amino acids. CDR1 is SGHNT and CDR2 is YENEEA in the germline V gene. CDR3 loop: CASSPGLAGDEQYF. CDR3 coding DNA: TGTGCCAGCAGCCCGGGACTAGCGGGGGACGAGCAGTACTTC.